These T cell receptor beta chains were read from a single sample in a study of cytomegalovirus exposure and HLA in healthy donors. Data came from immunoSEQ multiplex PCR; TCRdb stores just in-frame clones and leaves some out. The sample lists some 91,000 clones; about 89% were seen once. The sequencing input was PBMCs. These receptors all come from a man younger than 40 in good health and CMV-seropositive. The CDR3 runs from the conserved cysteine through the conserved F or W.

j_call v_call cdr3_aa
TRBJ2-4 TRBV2 CASRDRGFWNIQYF
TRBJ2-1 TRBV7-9 CASSLAAGDTSEQFF
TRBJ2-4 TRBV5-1 CASSSGLADVAKNIQYF
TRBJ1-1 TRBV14 CASSRRGWTEAFF
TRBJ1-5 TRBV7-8 CASGDRGIGQPQHF
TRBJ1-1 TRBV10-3 CAISRTGGVMNTEAFF
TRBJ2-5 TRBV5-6 CASSVGGETQYF
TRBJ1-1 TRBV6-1 CASSSPGLATEAFF
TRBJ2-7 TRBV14 CASSQAGGRAGEQYF
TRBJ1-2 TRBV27 CASSLVGTSNYGYTF
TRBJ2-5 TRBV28 CASSPLAPPTQYF
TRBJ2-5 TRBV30 CAWSVSSGRWETQYF
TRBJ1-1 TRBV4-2 CASSPGQGPMNTEAFF
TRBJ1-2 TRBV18 CASSPAGFLPITF
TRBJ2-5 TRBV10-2 CASSESGGRALTQYF
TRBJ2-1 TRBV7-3 CASSPLGGPTASSYNEQFF
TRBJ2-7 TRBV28 CASMTSGHAYEQYF
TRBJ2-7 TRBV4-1 CASSQDPLEQYF
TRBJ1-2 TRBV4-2 CASSQDPPGQANYGYTF
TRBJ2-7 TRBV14 CASTPGQTSYAQYF
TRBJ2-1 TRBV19 CASKGGFDEQFF
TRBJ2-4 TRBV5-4 CASSPDSSAKNIQYF
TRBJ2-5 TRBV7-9 CASRPRGLAGAETQYF
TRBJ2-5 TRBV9 CASSVGLAGGYQYF
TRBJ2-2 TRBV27 CASSFGTGNTGELFF
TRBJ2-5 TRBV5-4 CASSSIAGGETQYF
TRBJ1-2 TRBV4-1 CASSQDGRVNYGYTF
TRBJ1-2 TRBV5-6 CASSFWDRTNYGYTF
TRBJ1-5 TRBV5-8 CASSFEPGPDQPQHF
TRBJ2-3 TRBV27 CASSPTPGQNTDTQYF
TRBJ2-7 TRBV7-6 CASRPGPSYEQYF
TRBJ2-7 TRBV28 CASSHSTSGSSTYEQYF
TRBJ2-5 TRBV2 CASSLYQETQYF
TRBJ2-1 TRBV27 CASSLAAVPWDEQFF
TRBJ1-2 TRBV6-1 CASRSREREGYTF